The rows below give T cell receptor beta chains drawn from one sample of a study of shared clonotypes between healthy human individuals. The method was immunoSEQ multiplex PCR; TCRdb's version includes in-frame clones alone and lacks a portion of them. The data show over a million clones, about 80% seen once. Sequenced material: memory CD4+ T cells sorted from blood. These receptor sequences come from a young man in good health. The CDR3 runs from the conserved cysteine through the conserved F or W. The D gene is left open where the match is weak. Only part of the rows carry a size: once, few, many, or a class if the clone is expanded.

d_call: TRBD1
clone_size: NA
j_call: TRBJ1-1
v_call: TRBV6-5
cdr3_length: 15
cdr3_aa: CASNTLTGGGTEAFF
cdr3_nt: TGTGCCAGCAATACATTGACAGGGGGCGGCACTGAAGCTTTCTTT

d_call: TRBD1
clone_size: NA
j_call: TRBJ2-5
v_call: TRBV5-1
cdr3_length: 14
cdr3_aa: CASSTDRAGETQYF
cdr3_nt: TGCGCCAGCAGCACCGACAGGGCCGGGGAGACCCAGTACTTC

d_call: NA
clone_size: NA
j_call: TRBJ1-3
v_call: TRBV7-8
cdr3_length: 14
cdr3_aa: CASSPGGSGNTIYF
cdr3_nt: TGTGCCAGCTCCCCGGGGGGGTCTGGAAACACCATATATTTT

d_call: NA
clone_size: few
j_call: TRBJ2-2
v_call: TRBV5-1
cdr3_length: 16
cdr3_aa: CASSLDGGANTGELFF
cdr3_nt: TGCGCCAGCAGCTTGGATGGAGGAGCCAACACCGGGGAGCTGTTTTTT

d_call: TRBD1
clone_size: few
j_call: TRBJ1-2
v_call: TRBV2
cdr3_length: 14
cdr3_aa: CASSEMGQGYGYTF
cdr3_nt: TGTGCCAGCAGTGAGATGGGACAGGGCTATGGCTACACCTTC

d_call: NA
clone_size: NA
j_call: TRBJ2-3
v_call: TRBV10-3
cdr3_length: 15
cdr3_aa: CAAAQGASSTDTQYF
cdr3_nt: TGTGCCGCGGCTCAAGGAGCTAGTAGCACAGATACGCAGTATTTT

d_call: TRBD2
clone_size: NA
j_call: TRBJ2-1
v_call: TRBV5-4
cdr3_length: 16
cdr3_aa: CASSLGAGGNYNEQFF
cdr3_nt: TGTGCCAGCAGCTTGGGAGCGGGAGGTAACTACAATGAGCAGTTCTTC

d_call: NA
clone_size: NA
j_call: TRBJ2-3
v_call: TRBV7-9
cdr3_length: 15
cdr3_aa: CASSLASGNTDTQYF
cdr3_nt: TGTGCCAGCAGCTTAGCTAGCGGAAACACAGATACGCAGTATTTT

d_call: TRBD1
clone_size: NA
j_call: TRBJ2-7
v_call: TRBV2
cdr3_length: 14
cdr3_aa: CASRPGQGHYEQYF
cdr3_nt: TGTGCCAGCAGACCGGGACAGGGGCACTACGAGCAGTACTTC

d_call: NA
clone_size: NA
j_call: TRBJ2-3
v_call: TRBV7-3
cdr3_length: 14
cdr3_aa: CASSLWQGKDTQYF
cdr3_nt: TGTGCCAGCAGCTTATGGCAGGGTAAAGATACGCAGTATTTT

d_call: NA
clone_size: many
j_call: TRBJ2-6
v_call: TRBV27
cdr3_length: 15
cdr3_aa: CASSSLTSGANVLTF
cdr3_nt: TGTGCCAGCAGTTCTCTAACCTCTGGGGCCAACGTCCTGACTTTC

d_call: NA
clone_size: NA
j_call: TRBJ1-6
v_call: TRBV27
cdr3_length: 15
cdr3_aa: CASSLDSGRLSPLHF
cdr3_nt: TGTGCCAGCAGTTTAGACTCGGGACGTCTTTCACCCCTCCACTTT

d_call: NA
clone_size: NA
j_call: TRBJ2-1
v_call: TRBV27
cdr3_length: 15
cdr3_aa: CATRGGGTVGHEQFF
cdr3_nt: TGCGCCACCCGCGGAGGGGGGACAGTCGGGCATGAGCAGTTCTTC

d_call: NA
clone_size: NA
j_call: TRBJ2-1
v_call: TRBV19
cdr3_length: 13
cdr3_aa: CASSIAEKNEQFF
cdr3_nt: TGTGCCAGTAGTATAGCTGAGAAGAATGAGCAGTTCTTC

d_call: NA
clone_size: NA
j_call: TRBJ2-1
v_call: TRBV6-1
cdr3_length: 15
cdr3_aa: CASSDARFGANEQFF
cdr3_nt: TGTGCCAGCAGTGATGCTAGATTCGGAGCCAATGAGCAGTTCTTC

d_call: NA
clone_size: NA
j_call: TRBJ2-5
v_call: TRBV6-6
cdr3_length: 15
cdr3_aa: CASSYSGTVKETQYF
cdr3_nt: TGTGCCAGCAGTTACTCCGGGACGGTGAAAGAGACCCAGTACTTC

d_call: NA
clone_size: few
j_call: TRBJ1-1
v_call: TRBV29-1
cdr3_length: 12
cdr3_aa: CSAESPLVGAFF
cdr3_nt: TGCAGCGCCGAATCGCCCCTTGTGGGAGCTTTCTTT

d_call: NA
clone_size: NA
j_call: TRBJ1-2
v_call: TRBV6-5
cdr3_length: 13
cdr3_aa: CASSPEGVRGYTF
cdr3_nt: TGTGCCAGCAGCCCTGAGGGGGTGAGGGGCTACACCTTC

d_call: TRBD1
clone_size: NA
j_call: TRBJ1-2
v_call: TRBV30
cdr3_length: 16
cdr3_aa: CAWSVTAWDSVYGYTF
cdr3_nt: TGTGCCTGGAGTGTAACTGCGTGGGACAGCGTATATGGCTACACCTTC

d_call: TRBD1
clone_size: NA
j_call: TRBJ1-2
v_call: TRBV10-3
cdr3_length: 15
cdr3_aa: CAISEGPGGHYGYTF
cdr3_nt: TGTGCCATCAGTGAAGGGCCAGGGGGCCACTATGGCTACACCTTC

d_call: TRBD2
clone_size: NA
j_call: TRBJ2-3
v_call: TRBV11-2
cdr3_length: 15
cdr3_aa: CASSRLAGGHDTQYF
cdr3_nt: TGTGCCAGCAGCAGACTAGCGGGGGGGCATGATACGCAGTATTTT

d_call: TRBD1
clone_size: NA
j_call: TRBJ2-7
v_call: TRBV5-1
cdr3_length: 14
cdr3_aa: CASSQGGQSYEQYF
cdr3_nt: TGCGCCAGCAGCCAAGGGGGACAGTCCTACGAGCAGTACTTC

d_call: NA
clone_size: NA
j_call: TRBJ1-6
v_call: TRBV11-3
cdr3_length: 16
cdr3_aa: CASSLSDSSGNSPLHF
cdr3_nt: TGTGCCAGCAGCTTAAGTGACTCGAGCGGTAATTCACCCCTCCACTTT

d_call: TRBD1
clone_size: NA
j_call: TRBJ2-5
v_call: TRBV18
cdr3_length: 13
cdr3_aa: CASSPGQYETQYF
cdr3_nt: TGTGCCAGCTCACCGGGACAGTACGAGACCCAGTACTTC

d_call: TRBD1
clone_size: NA
j_call: TRBJ2-2
v_call: TRBV11-2
cdr3_length: 18
cdr3_aa: CASSSQRSRGRNTGELFF
cdr3_nt: TGTGCCAGCAGCTCCCAAAGGTCCAGGGGGAGGAACACCGGGGAGCTGTTTTTT

d_call: NA
clone_size: once
j_call: TRBJ2-5
v_call: TRBV6-6
cdr3_length: 13
cdr3_aa: CASSYSLGETQYF
cdr3_nt: TGTGCCAGCAGTTACTCGCTTGGGGAGACCCAGTACTTC

d_call: NA
clone_size: NA
j_call: TRBJ1-1
v_call: TRBV10-2
cdr3_length: 12
cdr3_aa: CASSLRNTEAFF
cdr3_nt: TGCGCCAGCAGTTTGCGTAACACTGAAGCTTTCTTT

d_call: NA
clone_size: NA
j_call: TRBJ2-7
v_call: TRBV18
cdr3_length: 13
cdr3_aa: CASSPGTSYEQYF
cdr3_nt: TGTGCCAGCTCACCAGGGACCTCCTACGAGCAGTACTTC

d_call: NA
clone_size: few
j_call: TRBJ2-2
v_call: TRBV6-1
cdr3_length: 12
cdr3_aa: CASSVHTGELFF
cdr3_nt: TGTGCCAGCAGTGTCCACACCGGGGAGCTGTTTTTT

d_call: TRBD2
clone_size: few
j_call: TRBJ2-1
v_call: TRBV19
cdr3_length: 20
cdr3_aa: CASRISGQGIGEGKYNEQFF
cdr3_nt: TGTGCCAGTAGAATCTCCGGGCAGGGTATTGGGGAGGGAAAGTACAATGAGCAGTTCTTC

d_call: TRBD1
clone_size: NA
j_call: TRBJ2-3
v_call: TRBV15
cdr3_length: 15
cdr3_aa: CATSPGTGGLDTQYF
cdr3_nt: TGTGCCACCAGCCCCGGGACAGGGGGCCTGGATACGCAGTATTTT

d_call: NA
clone_size: NA
j_call: TRBJ1-1
v_call: TRBV2
cdr3_length: 13
cdr3_aa: CASTLDRNTEAFF
cdr3_nt: TGTGCCAGCACGTTGGACAGGAACACTGAAGCTTTCTTT

d_call: NA
clone_size: NA
j_call: TRBJ1-6
v_call: TRBV18
cdr3_length: 15
cdr3_aa: CASSPQGGHNSPLHF
cdr3_nt: TGTGCCAGCTCACCACAGGGAGGTCATAATTCACCCCTCCACTTT

d_call: NA
clone_size: NA
j_call: TRBJ2-3
v_call: TRBV4-3
cdr3_length: 14
cdr3_aa: CASSLGSFTDTQYF
cdr3_nt: TGCGCCAGCAGCCTAGGGAGCTTCACAGATACGCAGTATTTT

d_call: NA
clone_size: NA
j_call: TRBJ1-6
v_call: TRBV11-2
cdr3_length: 13
cdr3_aa: CASSPRRNSPLHF
cdr3_nt: TGTGCCAGCAGCCCCCGGCGCAATTCACCCCTCCACTTT

d_call: NA
clone_size: NA
j_call: TRBJ2-3
v_call: TRBV5-4
cdr3_length: 14
cdr3_aa: CASSLKAVTDTQYF
cdr3_nt: TGTGCCAGCAGCTTAAAGGCCGTCACAGATACGCAGTATTTT

d_call: TRBD2
clone_size: once
j_call: TRBJ2-2
v_call: TRBV2
cdr3_length: 20
cdr3_aa: CASSVYILTSGRQSTGELFF
cdr3_nt: TGTGCCAGCAGTGTGTATATTTTAACTAGCGGGAGACAGAGCACCGGGGAGCTGTTTTTT

d_call: NA
clone_size: NA
j_call: TRBJ1-1
v_call: TRBV2
cdr3_length: 14
cdr3_aa: CASSQEGEITEAFF
cdr3_nt: TGTGCCAGCAGCCAGGAGGGGGAAATAACTGAAGCTTTCTTT

d_call: TRBD1
clone_size: NA
j_call: TRBJ1-2
v_call: TRBV29-1
cdr3_length: 13
cdr3_aa: CSAGTGVVYGYTF
cdr3_nt: TGCAGCGCCGGGACAGGGGTCGTTTATGGCTACACCTTC

d_call: TRBD2
clone_size: NA
j_call: TRBJ2-7
v_call: TRBV5-1
cdr3_length: 15
cdr3_aa: CASSPELAGGLKQYF
cdr3_nt: TGCGCCAGCAGCCCTGAACTAGCGGGAGGTTTAAAGCAGTACTTC

d_call: NA
clone_size: NA
j_call: TRBJ2-5
v_call: TRBV7-2
cdr3_length: 13
cdr3_aa: CASSLGLDWTQYF
cdr3_nt: TGTGCCAGCAGCTTAGGACTGGATTGGACCCAGTACTTC